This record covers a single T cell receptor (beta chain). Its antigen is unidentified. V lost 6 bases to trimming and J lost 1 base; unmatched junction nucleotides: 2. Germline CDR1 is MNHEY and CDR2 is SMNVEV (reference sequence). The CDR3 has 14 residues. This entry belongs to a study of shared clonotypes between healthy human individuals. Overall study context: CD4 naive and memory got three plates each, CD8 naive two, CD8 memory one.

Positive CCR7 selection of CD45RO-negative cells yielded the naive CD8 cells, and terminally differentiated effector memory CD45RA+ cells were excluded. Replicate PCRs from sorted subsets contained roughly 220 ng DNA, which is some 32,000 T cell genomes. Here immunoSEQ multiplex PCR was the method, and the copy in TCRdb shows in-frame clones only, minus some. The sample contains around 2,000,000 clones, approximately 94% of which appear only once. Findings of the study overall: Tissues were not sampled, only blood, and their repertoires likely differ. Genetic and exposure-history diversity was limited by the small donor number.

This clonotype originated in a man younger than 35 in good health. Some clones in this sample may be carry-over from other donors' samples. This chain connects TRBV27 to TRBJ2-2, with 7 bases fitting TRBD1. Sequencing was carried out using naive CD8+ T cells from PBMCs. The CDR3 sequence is CASRNRGNTGELFF. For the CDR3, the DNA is TGTGCCAGCAGGAACAGGGGGAACACCGGGGAGCTGTTTTTT.